The 4 T cell receptor beta chains reported below all come from one sample, sequenced in a study of molecular identifiers for immune sequencing clone quantification. MiXCR was run by TCRdb on the PCR reads, yielding one entry per CDR3 protein. The data hold approximately 670,000 distinct CDR3 sequences, with 15% to 20% observed a single time. The material sequenced was naive CD8+ T cells from blood, with Jurkat cell RNA spiked in. Indicated subset: FACS-sorted CD8+CD4-CCR7+CD45RA+ naive T cells. The origin of the receptors is a human donor in good health. Some libraries in this study had Jurkat cell RNA spiked in.

This clonotype appeared many times. The V and J genes are TRBV7-9 and TRBJ2-7; the D gene is possibly TRBD2 (6 bases). The CDR3 sequence is 16 residues long. Trimming pared 5 bases from V and 3 bases from J, leaving 20 bases between. CDR1 SEHNR and CDR2 FQNEAQ come from the germline V gene (reference sequence). CDR3 sequence: CASSPRAGTRHYEQYF. CDR3 DNA sequence: TGTGCCAGCAGCCCCCGTGCCGGGACTCGACACTACGAGCAGTACTTC.

This clonotype was recorded at least ten times. The genes are TRBV9 and TRBJ2-3, with TRBD2 as a possible D gene (5 bases). The germline V gene encodes CDR1 SGDLS and CDR2 YYNGEE. V lost 4 bases and J 1 base, leaving 13 bases between the germline ends. CDR3 length: 15 residues. Here the CDR3 DNA reads TGTGCCAGCAGCCCGGGGTATGGGGGCACAGATACGCAGTATTTT. Its protein is CASSPGYGGTDTQYF.

This clonotype was found a few times. A junction boundary mismatches the germline segment, possibly from a read error. The rearrangement uses TRBV7-7 and TRBJ2-5, with D tentatively TRBD2 (6 bases). Germline V gene data show CDR1 as SSHAT and CDR2 as FNYEAQ (reference sequence). The CDR3 extends over 14 amino acids. CDR3 region: CASSLEGGTETQYF. CDR3 coding DNA: TGTGCTAGCAGCTTAGAAGGTGGGACTGAGACCCAGTACTTC. Complete variable domain (other parts from reference TRBV7-7 and TRBJ2-5): GAGVSQSPRYKVTKRGQDVTLRCDPISSHATLYWYQQALGQGPEFLTYFNYEAQPDKSGLPSDRFSAERPEGSISTLTIQRTEQRDSAMYRCASSLEGGTETQYFGPGTRLLVL.

Comments on this clonotype: A much larger clone lies one base from this, so it may be a read error. Because the CDR3 is missing its conserved closing phenylalanine or tryptophan, this is likely a read error. This sequence joins TRBV6-2 or TRBV6-3 and TRBJ2-5; 7 positions agree with TRBD2. The CDR3 runs 17 residues. Germline CDR1 and CDR2: MNHEY and SVGEGT. Trimming at V came to 3 bases and at J to 4 bases, leaving 14 bases not matched to a gene. The CDR3 is CASSYVLSSGIGETQYL. DNA of the CDR3: TGTGCCAGCAGTTATGTACTGTCCAGCGGGATAGGAGAGACCCAGTACCTC.